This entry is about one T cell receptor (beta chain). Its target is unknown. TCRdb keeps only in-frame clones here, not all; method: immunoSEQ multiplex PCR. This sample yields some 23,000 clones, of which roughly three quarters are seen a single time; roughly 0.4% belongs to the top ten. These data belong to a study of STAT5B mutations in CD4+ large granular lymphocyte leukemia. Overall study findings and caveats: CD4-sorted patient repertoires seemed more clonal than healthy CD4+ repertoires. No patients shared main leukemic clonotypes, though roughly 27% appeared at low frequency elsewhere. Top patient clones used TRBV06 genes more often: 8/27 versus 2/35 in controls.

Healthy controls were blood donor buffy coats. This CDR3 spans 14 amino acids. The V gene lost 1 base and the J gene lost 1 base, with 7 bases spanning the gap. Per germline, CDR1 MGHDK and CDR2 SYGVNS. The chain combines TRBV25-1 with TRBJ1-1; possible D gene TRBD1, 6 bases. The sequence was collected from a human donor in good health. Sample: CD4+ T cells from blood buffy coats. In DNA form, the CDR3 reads TGTGCCAGCAGTGAATGGGGGCCGAACACTGAAGCTTTCTTT. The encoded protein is CASSEWGPNTEAFF.